This entry is about one T cell receptor beta chain. Germline-derived CDR1 and CDR2 are MDHEN and SYDVKM. Trimming removed 3 bases at V and 0 bases at J, with 6 bases between. CDR3 size: 14 residues. Some clones are missing from TCRdb's copy, which holds only in-frame ones; the method was immunoSEQ multiplex PCR. Here the sample spans 120,000 or so clones, approximately 90% being singletons. This sample is drawn from a study of blood T cell repertoires in COVID-19. As for the study in general: Samples representing acute and convalescent COVID-19 were sourced from the United States, Italy and Spain.

Material for sequencing was peripheral blood. The chain employs TRBV28 and TRBJ2-1, with D perhaps matching TRBD2 (6 bases). This receptor was obtained from a man between 65 and 85 years old with active or convalescent COVID-19. The DNA for the CDR3 is TGTGCCAGCAGTTTGGGGGGCTCCTACAATGAGCAGTTCTTC. It translates to CASSLGGSYNEQFF.